The entry below describes one T cell receptor (beta chain). The table came from immunoSEQ multiplex PCR; TCRdb's copy has only in-frame clones and leaves some out. The sample includes 13,000 or so clones, roughly 60% seen only once; the top ten take roughly 23%. This sample was taken from a study of sequential checkpoint blockade in melanoma. Trimming removed 4 bases from V and 0 bases from J, with 9 bases in between. Germline V gene lookup returns CDR1 SEHNR and CDR2 FQNEAQ (reference sequence). CDR3 size: 15 residues. Treatment: randomized to nivolumab then ipilimumab (arm A) or the reverse (arm B).

The TCR sequence derives from a human donor with melanoma. The chain uses TRBV7-9 and TRBJ2-2, with D maybe TRBD1 (5 bases). The sample was CD8+ T cells sorted from blood (inferred from file names), taken from a patient given nivolumab and ipilimumab in sequence. The CDR3: CASSSRATNTGELFF. The CDR3 DNA is TGTGCCAGCAGCTCCAGGGCAACGAACACCGGGGAGCTGTTTTTT.